This entry concerns a single TCR beta chain. The data stem from a study of blood T cell repertoires in COVID-19. The CDR3 totals 12 residues. V was cut by 0 bases and J by 7 bases, with 9 bases left in between. CDR1 is GTSNPN, CDR2 SVGIG, per germline (reference sequence). Assay used: immunoSEQ multiplex PCR; TCRdb lists only in-frame clones, some missing. Of about 36,000 clones listed, approximately 90% are singletons. This receptor was taken from a human donor in a cohort sampled during active COVID-19. The sample consisted of peripheral blood. The chain is built from TRBV30 and TRBJ2-5, with D perhaps TRBD1 (5 bases). CDR3 sequence (DNA): TGTGCCTGGAGTGTGCCTACAGGGACCCAGTACTTC. It translates to CAWSVPTGTQYF.